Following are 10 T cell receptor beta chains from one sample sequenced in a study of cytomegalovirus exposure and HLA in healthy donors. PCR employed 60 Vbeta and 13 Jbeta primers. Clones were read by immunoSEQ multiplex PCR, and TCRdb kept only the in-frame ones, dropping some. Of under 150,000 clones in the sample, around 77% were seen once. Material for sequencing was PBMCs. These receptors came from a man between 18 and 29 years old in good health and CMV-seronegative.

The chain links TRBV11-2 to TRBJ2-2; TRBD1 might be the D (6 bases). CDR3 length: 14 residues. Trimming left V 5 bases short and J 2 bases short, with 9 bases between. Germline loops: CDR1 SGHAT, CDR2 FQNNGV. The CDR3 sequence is CASSGTLNTGELFF. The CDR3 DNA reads TGTGCCAGCAGCGGGACACTTAACACCGGGGAGCTGTTTTTT.

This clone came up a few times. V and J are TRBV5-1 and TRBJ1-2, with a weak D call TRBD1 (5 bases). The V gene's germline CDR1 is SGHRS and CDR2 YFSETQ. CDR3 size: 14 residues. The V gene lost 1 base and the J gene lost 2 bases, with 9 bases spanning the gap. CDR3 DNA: TGCGCCAGCAGCTTGCAGGGTCCCAACTATGGCTACACCTTC. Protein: CASSLQGPNYGYTF.

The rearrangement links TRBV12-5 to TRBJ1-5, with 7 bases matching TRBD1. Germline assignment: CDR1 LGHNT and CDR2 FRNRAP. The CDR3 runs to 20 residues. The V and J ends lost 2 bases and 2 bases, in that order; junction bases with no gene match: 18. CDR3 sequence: CASGLQPTGLVLPGNQPQHF. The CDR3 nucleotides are TGTGCTAGTGGTTTGCAGCCGACAGGGTTGGTTCTCCCGGGCAATCAGCCCCAGCATTTT.

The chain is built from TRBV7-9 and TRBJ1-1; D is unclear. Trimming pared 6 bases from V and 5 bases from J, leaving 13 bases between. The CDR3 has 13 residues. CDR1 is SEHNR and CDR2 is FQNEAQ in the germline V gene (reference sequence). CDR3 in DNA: TGTGCCAGCAGATGGAGGAAATGGACTGAAGCTTTCTTT. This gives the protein CASRWRKWTEAFF.

The CDR3 region is CASASQTSGGTGELFF. The CDR3 DNA follows: TGTGCCAGCGCCTCGCAAACTAGCGGAGGTACCGGGGAGCTGTTTTTT. The chain joins TRBV6-4 to TRBJ2-2, with 8 bases identical to TRBD2. This CDR3 is built from 16 residues. Germline V gene data show CDR1 as MRHNA and CDR2 as SNTAGT. J gave up 5 bases and V 8 bases, and 13 bases lay outside the gene matches.

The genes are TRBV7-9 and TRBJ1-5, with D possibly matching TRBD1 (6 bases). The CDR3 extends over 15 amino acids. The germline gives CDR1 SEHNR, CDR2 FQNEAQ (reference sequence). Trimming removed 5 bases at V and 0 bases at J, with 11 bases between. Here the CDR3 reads CASSQTGNSNQPQHF. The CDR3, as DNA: TGTGCCAGCAGCCAAACAGGGAATAGCAATCAGCCCCAGCATTTT.

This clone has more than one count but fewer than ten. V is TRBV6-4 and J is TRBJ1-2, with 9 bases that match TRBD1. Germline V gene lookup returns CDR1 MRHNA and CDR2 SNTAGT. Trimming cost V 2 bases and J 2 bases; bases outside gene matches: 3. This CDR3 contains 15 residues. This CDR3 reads CASSDGTGTNYGYTF. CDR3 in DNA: TGTGCCAGCAGTGACGGGACAGGGACAAACTATGGCTACACCTTC.

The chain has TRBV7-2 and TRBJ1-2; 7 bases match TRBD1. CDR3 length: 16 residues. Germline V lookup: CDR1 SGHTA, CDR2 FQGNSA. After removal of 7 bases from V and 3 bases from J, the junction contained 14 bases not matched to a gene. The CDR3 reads CASTLIQRGLDYGYTF. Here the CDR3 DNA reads TGTGCCAGCACATTGATCCAAAGGGGGCTCGACTATGGCTACACCTTC. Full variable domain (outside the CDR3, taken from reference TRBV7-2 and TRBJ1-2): GAGVSQSPSNKVTEKGKDVELRCDPISGHTALYWYRQSLGQGLEFLIYFQGNSAPDKSGLPSDRFSAERTGGSVSTLTIQRTQQEDSAVYLCASTLIQRGLDYGYTFGSGTRLTVV.

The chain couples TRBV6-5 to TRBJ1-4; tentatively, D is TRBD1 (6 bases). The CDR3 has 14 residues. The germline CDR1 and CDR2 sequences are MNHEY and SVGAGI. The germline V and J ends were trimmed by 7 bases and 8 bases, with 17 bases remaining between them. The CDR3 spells CASTLQGNREKLFF. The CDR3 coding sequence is TGTGCCAGCACACTACAGGGTAATAGAGAAAAACTGTTTTTT.

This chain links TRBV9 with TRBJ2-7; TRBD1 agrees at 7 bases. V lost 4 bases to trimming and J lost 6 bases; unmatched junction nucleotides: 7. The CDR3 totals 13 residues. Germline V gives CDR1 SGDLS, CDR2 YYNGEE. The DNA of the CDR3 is TGTGCCAGCAGCCAGGGGGTTAGTTTCGAGCAGTACTTC. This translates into CASSQGVSFEQYF.